Included here is one TCR beta chain sequence, with context. This clonotype occurred many times. Its antigen is not yet known. Base-call qualities are not available, and no considerably larger clone is one nucleotide away. This sample is part of a study of T cell repertoires in cytomegalovirus infection (dated 2019 in TCRdb). With respect to the entire study: The HLA type of each donor mattered for the analysis, because public TCR beta signatures pointed to carriage of CMV infection along with the matching HLA type.

The paper as a whole reports these results and caveats: The ex vivo response was dominated by HLA-C-restricted CMV-specific TCR beta clonotypes, which also provided the single most frequent clonotype in two of eight donors. Carriers of CMV infection plus the relevant HLA type were discriminated by the cumulative frequency of public TCR beta family members in the study cohort and in an independent roughly 340-donor cohort.

This sample was sequenced with an Illumina HiSeq 1500. TCRdb applied fastp at Q25 and MiXCR to the public reads, then kept only in-frame beta chains. All rows with the same CDR3 protein become a single entry with the most common DNA and genes. A total of 490,000 or so distinct CDR3 sequences appear in this sample, roughly 12% of them only once. Roughly 10% of the sample comes from the top ten. The CDR3 sequence holds 17 residues, the cysteine and phenylalanine included. Left in the record is the CDR3 DNA by itself, 51 bases read in frame from the first base. Trimming removed 5 bases from V and 0 bases from J, leaving 20 bases between the germline ends. According to the germline V gene, CDR1 reads SGHTA and CDR2 reads FQGNSA.

The TCR was taken from a human donor in good health (CMV status not recorded). Some clones in this sample may be carry-over from other donors' samples. Source material: PBMCs. Recombination joined TRBV7-2 with TRBJ2-7, with TRBD2 tentatively as D gene (6 bases match). The CDR3 region reads CASSPPRGPGSSYEQYF. DNA sequence: TGTGCCAGCAGCCCCCCGCGGGGCCCGGGTAGCTCCTACGAGCAGTACTTC.